Listed below are T cell receptor beta chains from one sample, sequenced in a study of human T cells and chemical hapten exposure. TCRdb called the RACE reads again in MiXCR, with one record for every CDR3 protein. Of 150,000 to 200,000 distinct CDR3 sequences in the sample, 20% to 25% were seen once. Sequencing was performed on whole blood, taken in connection with sensitization to the hapten diphenylcyclopropenone (DPC). The receptor source for this set is a woman aged 45-65 years with alopecia areata. Some clones in this sample may be carry-over from other donors' samples. Both conserved end residues are part of each CDR3. A D gene is named only where the DNA matches it firmly. Clone size is not always given. Where it is, it says once, few, many or a class for expanded clones.

CASKQAGTGGQPQHF,TGTGCCAGCAAACAAGCTGGGACAGGAGGTCAGCCCCAGCATTTT,TRBD1,.,TRBV6-6,TRBJ1-5
CASSQEMAVSSYEQYF,TGCGCCAGCAGCCAAGAAATGGCAGTGAGCTCCTACGAGCAGTACTTC,.,.,TRBV4-1,TRBJ2-7
CASSLVVDMESYNEQFF,TGTGCCAGCAGCTTAGTCGTAGACATGGAATCCTACAATGAGCAGTTCTTC,.,.,TRBV13,TRBJ2-1
CASSVGPGVGTYEQYF,TGTGCCAGCAGCGTAGGACCGGGGGTAGGGACCTACGAGCAGTACTTC,.,few,TRBV9,TRBJ2-7
CASSADSGANVLTF,TGTGCCAGCAGTGCGGATTCTGGGGCCAACGTCCTGACTTTC,.,.,TRBV2,TRBJ2-6
CSARDSGDNEQFF,TGCAGTGCTAGAGATAGCGGAGACAATGAGCAGTTCTTC,.,few,TRBV20-1,TRBJ2-1
CASSLDRGGYEQYF,TGTGCCAGCAGCTTGGACCGTGGGGGTTACGAGCAGTACTTC,.,.,TRBV6-5,TRBJ2-7
CASSGGGDEKLFF,TGTGCCAGCAGCGGAGGTGGCGATGAAAAACTGTTTTTT,.,.,TRBV9,TRBJ1-4
CSVGQGRNNEQFF,TGCAGCGTAGGACAGGGGAGAAACAATGAGCAGTTCTTC,TRBD1,.,TRBV29-1,TRBJ2-1
CASSLVPAPNTGELFF,TGTGCCAGCAGCTTAGTGCCAGCGCCGAACACCGGGGAGCTGTTTTTT,.,.,TRBV7-9,TRBJ2-2
CSATALVLAAYNEQFF,TGCAGTGCTACCGCCCTTGTGCTAGCGGCCTACAATGAGCAGTTCTTC,TRBD2,few,TRBV20-1,TRBJ2-1
CASSSPLAIDTQYF,TGTGCCAGCAGTTCGCCGCTAGCGATTGATACGCAGTATTTT,.,few,TRBV12-3/TRBV12-4,TRBJ2-3
CASSLDSWNTEAFF,TGCGCCAGCAGCTTAGACAGCTGGAACACTGAAGCTTTCTTT,.,many,TRBV5-1,TRBJ1-1
CSARARGSSYNEQFF,TGCAGTGCTAGAGCACGGGGGAGCTCCTACAATGAGCAGTTCTTC,.,few,TRBV20-1,TRBJ2-1